The entry below gives a single T cell receptor (beta chain) sequence along with its context. Authors' methods: For nucleated cells, counts were estimated from reference gene primer amplification. The data were produced by immunoSEQ multiplex PCR, yet TCRdb's version contains in-frame clones alone and is incomplete. Clonal size and the V and J genes are those of that table, whereas D and trimming came from the DNA. The sample contains roughly 68,000 clones, over 65% of which appear only once. The V gene's germline CDR1 is MNHNY and CDR2 SVGAGI (reference sequence). The ends lost 0 bases at V and 5 bases at J; junction bases unmatched: 6. There are 16 residues in the CDR3. This entry is derived from a study of blood T cell repertoires in COVID-19. At the level of the study: COVID-19 samples from acute and convalescent phases originated in the United States, Italy and Spain. PBMCs, B-cell-depleted T cells, or T cells were the source of the cDNA or gDNA that made up the material.

This chain connects TRBV6-6 to TRBJ2-1; 8 bases fit TRBD2. This receptor was taken from a woman older than 75 with acute or convalescent COVID-19. What was sequenced was peripheral blood. The CDR3 region is CASSYSAGVRDNEQFF. CDR3 DNA sequence: TGTGCCAGCAGTTACTCAGCGGGAGTTAGGGACAATGAGCAGTTCTTC.